These T cell receptor beta chains were read from a single sample in a study of T cell responses to AZD1222 COVID-19 vaccine. TCRdb keeps only in-frame clones here, not all; method: immunoSEQ multiplex PCR. The data show about 140,000 clones, 92% seen once. The sequenced sample was peripheral blood, obtained on day 0 of AZD1222 vaccination. These receptors all stem from an adult in good health. The conserved cysteine and the conserved F or W are not part of the CDR3 here. Fields, in order: CDR3 protein, J gene, V gene, CDR3 length.

cdr3_aa: ATSDLNRGGYNEQF
j_call: TRBJ2-1
v_call: TRBV24-1
cdr3_length: 14

cdr3_aa: ASSLTPSSSGNTIY
j_call: TRBJ1-3
v_call: TRBV5-1
cdr3_length: 14

cdr3_aa: ASSSQAFTNTGELF
j_call: TRBJ2-2
v_call: TRBV7-9
cdr3_length: 14

cdr3_aa: ASSPGGGSFYGYT
j_call: TRBJ1-2
v_call: TRBV11-2
cdr3_length: 13

cdr3_aa: ATSRDPINTEAF
j_call: TRBJ1-1
v_call: TRBV15
cdr3_length: 12

cdr3_aa: ASRANYGYT
j_call: TRBJ1-2
v_call: TRBV10-2
cdr3_length: 9

cdr3_aa: AWSVLVNEQY
j_call: TRBJ2-7
v_call: TRBV30
cdr3_length: 10

cdr3_aa: ATSRDKTGQRTQY
j_call: TRBJ2-5
v_call: TRBV15
cdr3_length: 13

cdr3_aa: ASSQDNTGGPNTGELF
j_call: TRBJ2-2
v_call: TRBV4-2
cdr3_length: 16

cdr3_aa: ASRISGRESYEQY
j_call: TRBJ2-7
v_call: TRBV6-5
cdr3_length: 13

cdr3_aa: ASSRSGTSSYNEQF
j_call: TRBJ2-1
v_call: TRBV27
cdr3_length: 14

cdr3_aa: AWSVVRQETQY
j_call: TRBJ2-5
v_call: TRBV30
cdr3_length: 11

cdr3_aa: ASSPSLAPGETQY
j_call: TRBJ2-5
v_call: TRBV9
cdr3_length: 13

cdr3_aa: ASSHPSGGGTLF
j_call: TRBJ1-4
v_call: TRBV4-1
cdr3_length: 12

cdr3_aa: ASSVDGFTEAF
j_call: TRBJ1-1
v_call: TRBV9
cdr3_length: 11

cdr3_aa: ASSQGLGRAKSSGANVLT
j_call: TRBJ2-6
v_call: TRBV14
cdr3_length: 18

cdr3_aa: ASSAEPGVYEQY
j_call: TRBJ2-7
v_call: TRBV9
cdr3_length: 12

cdr3_aa: ASSLSPGPYEQY
j_call: TRBJ2-7
v_call: TRBV7-2
cdr3_length: 12

cdr3_aa: ASSVYPTSYEQY
j_call: TRBJ2-7
v_call: TRBV9
cdr3_length: 12

cdr3_aa: ASSLGYWEKLF
j_call: TRBJ1-4
v_call: TRBV5-6
cdr3_length: 11

cdr3_aa: ASSTGQGFQPQH
j_call: TRBJ1-5
v_call: TRBV5-8
cdr3_length: 12

cdr3_aa: ASGIRDEQF
j_call: TRBJ2-1
v_call: TRBV12-5
cdr3_length: 9

cdr3_aa: ASSPRQDRETQY
j_call: TRBJ2-5
v_call: TRBV3-1/TRBV3-2
cdr3_length: 12

cdr3_aa: ASSLSAVNRRGQY
j_call: TRBJ2-7
v_call: TRBV5-6
cdr3_length: 13

cdr3_aa: ASSQIWTGRETGELF
j_call: TRBJ2-2
v_call: TRBV19
cdr3_length: 15

cdr3_aa: ASNTVWTSVNEQF
j_call: TRBJ2-1
v_call: TRBV27
cdr3_length: 13

cdr3_aa: ASGNGFTSPLH
j_call: TRBJ1-6
v_call: TRBV10-1
cdr3_length: 11

cdr3_aa: ASSLLQGGYGYT
j_call: TRBJ1-2
v_call: TRBV5-1
cdr3_length: 12

cdr3_aa: ASSPRQGHLTYGYT
j_call: TRBJ1-2
v_call: TRBV18
cdr3_length: 14

cdr3_aa: ASSFTNQPQH
j_call: TRBJ1-5
v_call: TRBV27
cdr3_length: 10

cdr3_aa: ASSRDRVGGEKLF
j_call: TRBJ1-4
v_call: TRBV27
cdr3_length: 13

cdr3_aa: ASSPSIQGDYYGYT
j_call: TRBJ1-2
v_call: TRBV18
cdr3_length: 14

cdr3_aa: ASSVGSSGNNEQF
j_call: TRBJ2-1
v_call: TRBV9
cdr3_length: 13

cdr3_aa: ASSPRTGENEAF
j_call: TRBJ1-1
v_call: TRBV9
cdr3_length: 12

cdr3_aa: ASSYSSGRAGTQY
j_call: TRBJ2-5
v_call: TRBV6-2/TRBV6-3
cdr3_length: 13

cdr3_aa: ASSSGTSGTNEQF
j_call: TRBJ2-1
v_call: TRBV7-9
cdr3_length: 13

cdr3_aa: AWSVFLRQGFGGYT
j_call: TRBJ1-2
v_call: TRBV30
cdr3_length: 14

cdr3_aa: AWRAGTAYYEQY
j_call: TRBJ2-7
v_call: TRBV30
cdr3_length: 12

cdr3_aa: ASSQGRDGAYNEQF
j_call: TRBJ2-1
v_call: TRBV3-1/TRBV3-2
cdr3_length: 14

cdr3_aa: ASSEGRQGRETQY
j_call: TRBJ2-5
v_call: TRBV6-5
cdr3_length: 13

cdr3_aa: ASSPRGLLSREQY
j_call: TRBJ2-7
v_call: TRBV27
cdr3_length: 13

cdr3_aa: ASSEFRGAGNTIY
j_call: TRBJ1-3
v_call: TRBV6-1
cdr3_length: 13

cdr3_aa: ASCDGNQPQH
j_call: TRBJ1-5
v_call: TRBV6-1
cdr3_length: 10

cdr3_aa: ASSFSGGSYEQY
j_call: TRBJ2-7
v_call: TRBV5-4
cdr3_length: 12

cdr3_aa: ASRTTGAGGELF
j_call: TRBJ2-2
v_call: TRBV19
cdr3_length: 12

cdr3_aa: ASSPGGKIYGYT
j_call: TRBJ1-2
v_call: TRBV7-9
cdr3_length: 12

cdr3_aa: ASSFQGRNIQY
j_call: TRBJ2-4
v_call: TRBV14
cdr3_length: 11

cdr3_aa: SVEEPGLAEYNEQF
j_call: TRBJ2-1
v_call: TRBV29-1
cdr3_length: 14

cdr3_aa: ASGTGEVETEAF
j_call: TRBJ1-1
v_call: TRBV2
cdr3_length: 12

cdr3_aa: ATRWGLGRMNTEAF
j_call: TRBJ1-1
v_call: TRBV6-4
cdr3_length: 14

cdr3_aa: SVDPSRTYNEQF
j_call: TRBJ2-1
v_call: TRBV29-1
cdr3_length: 12